A single sample is the source of the 11 T cell receptor beta chains below, sequenced in a study of OX40 agonist ivuxolimab in advanced cancers. The table came from immunoSEQ multiplex PCR; TCRdb's copy has only in-frame clones and leaves some out. This sample carries roughly 70,000 clones, approximately 82% of them seen once, and the ten largest clones take approximately 5.2%. The sequencing here drew on CD4+ or CD8+ T cells sorted from blood, taken in a trial of the OX40 agonist ivuxolimab. These receptors all stem from an adult with an advanced solid tumor such as melanoma, head and neck, liver or kidney cancer.

J is TRBJ2-5 and V is TRBV5-8, with TRBD1 matching 9 bases. The CDR3 loop spans 15 amino acids. V gave up 5 bases and J gave up 4 bases; unmatched junction bases: 9. Germline V gene data show CDR1 as SGHTS and CDR2 as YDEGEE. The CDR3 reads CASSRTGGGSETQYF. Here the CDR3 DNA reads TGTGCCAGCAGTCGAACAGGGGGCGGGTCAGAGACCCAGTACTTC.

The rearrangement uses TRBV4-1 and TRBJ2-5, with 7 nucleotides matching TRBD1. This CDR3 has 15 amino acids. J lost 3 bases, V lost 3 bases, and 7 bases had no gene match. Looked up from germline, CDR1 is MGHRA and CDR2 is YSYEKL. For the CDR3, the DNA is TGCGCCAGCAGCCAGACAGGGTTCGGGGAAGAGACCCAGTACTTC. Translating gives CASSQTGFGEETQYF.

The V gene is TRBV23-1, the J gene TRBJ1-5, with 7 bases lining up with TRBD1. Being an ORF, TRBV23-1 has a function that is uncertain. V lost 1 base, J lost 0 bases, and 12 bases stayed unmatched. The CDR3 runs 19 residues. The DNA of the CDR3 is TGCGCCAGCAGTCAATGGTCCCAGGGGGACCAACTTAGCAATCAGCCCCAGCATTTT. This encodes CASSQWSQGDQLSNQPQHF.

V and J are TRBV23-1 and TRBJ2-7; possible D gene TRBD1, 5 bases. TRBV23-1 counts as an open reading frame of uncertain function. Deletions cut 2 bases from V and 0 bases from J, with 11 bases between. The CDR3 consists of 15 residues. The CDR3 protein is CASSQTPQGSYEQYF. The CDR3 DNA sequence: TGCGCCAGCAGTCAAACCCCCCAGGGCTCCTACGAGCAGTACTTC.

J is TRBJ1-5 and V is TRBV2; D remains unclear. Germline loops: CDR1 SNHLY, CDR2 FYNNEI. Trimming cost V 8 bases and J 1 base, with 9 bases left between them. The CDR3 length is 13 residues. As DNA, the CDR3 is TGTGCCAGCGGCGAGGCCAGCAATCAGCCCCAGCATTTT. Its translation is CASGEASNQPQHF.

The genes are TRBV2 and TRBJ1-2; D is uncertain. The CDR3 is made up of 14 amino acids. Germline CDR1 SNHLY, CDR2 FYNNEI. Trimming stripped 7 bases from V and 4 bases from J, with 16 bases between. CDR3 DNA sequence: TGTGCCAGCAAGGCGGGAAGGAGTAGCTATGGCTACACCTTC. As protein: CASKAGRSSYGYTF. Full variable domain (remainder filled in from reference TRBV2 and TRBJ1-2): EPEVTQTPSHQVTQMGQEVILRCVPISNHLYFYWYRQILGQKVEFLVSFYNNEISEKSEIFDDQFSVERPDGSNFTLKIRSTKLEDSAMYFCASKAGRSSYGYTFGSGTRLTVV.

This chain connects TRBV27 to TRBJ1-6; D uncertain. The length of the CDR3 is 13 residues. Trimming shortened V by 4 bases and J by 7 bases, and 8 bases separated the two germline ends. The germline V gene encodes CDR1 MNHEY and CDR2 SMNVEV (reference sequence). The CDR3 region has the DNA TGTGCCAGCAGTTCACAGTCCAATTCACCCCTCCACTTT. Translated: CASSSQSNSPLHF.

The V gene is TRBV5-1, the J gene TRBJ2-2, with TRBD1 as a possible D gene (6 bases). CDR3 length: 14 amino acids. Germline V CDR1 and CDR2: SGHRS, YFSETQ. V lost 4 bases to trimming and J lost 2 bases, with 9 bases between them. In nucleotides, the CDR3 is TGCGCCAGCAGCCCGGGACAAAACACCGGGGAGCTGTTTTTT. Its protein product is CASSPGQNTGELFF.

The gene calls are TRBV2 and TRBJ1-1; the D gene is possibly TRBD1 (5 bases). The CDR3 contains 13 residues. V was pared by 7 bases and J by 0 bases, with 9 bases between. Germline V gene sequence: CDR1 SNHLY, CDR2 FYNNEI. CDR3 in DNA: TGTGCCAGCATGGGGGGGGTGAACACTGAAGCTTTCTTT. It yields the protein CASMGGVNTEAFF.

The V call is TRBV19, the J call TRBJ2-1; TRBD1 aligns across 7 bases. Germline assignment: CDR1 LNHDA and CDR2 SQIVND (reference sequence). The CDR3 runs to 15 residues. V gave up 3 bases and J gave up 5 bases; unmatched junction bases: 7. The CDR3 DNA reads as TGTGCCAGTAGTATCCCTTACGACAGGGACAATGAGCAGTTCTTC. Translation: CASSIPYDRDNEQFF.

This sequence joins TRBV4-1 and TRBJ2-7; 10 nucleotides align to TRBD1. V gave up 3 bases and J gave up 7 bases; unmatched junction bases: 9. The V gene's germline CDR1 is MGHRA and CDR2 YSYEKL. The CDR3 spans 15 residues. Here the CDR3 reads CASSQTGTGVGEQYF. DNA of the CDR3: TGCGCCAGCAGCCAGACCGGGACAGGGGTCGGAGAGCAGTACTTC.